Given below is one T cell receptor (beta chain) in context. Researchers took RNA transcripts and amplified TCR beta CDR3 regions from them. An initial RT-PCR round employing HTBI primers preceded a second-round multiplex PCR. TCRdb itself ran the multiplex PCR reads through MiXCR, one entry per CDR3 protein. Of over a million distinct CDR3 sequences detected, about 36% appear once; the ten largest clones hold around 10%. These data belong to a study of Graves' ophthalmopathy and Graves' hyperthyroidism. Study-level background: In this cohort's terms, stable hyperthyroidism meant no ophthalmopathy by 18 months of follow-up.

The germline V gene has CDR1 DFQATT and CDR2 SNEGSKA (reference sequence). J gave up 6 bases and V 2 bases, and 3 bases lay outside the gene matches. The CDR3 is made up of 14 amino acids. The clonotype comes from an adult man with Graves' hyperthyroidism. This chain uses TRBV20-1 with TRBJ2-2; 10 bases agree with TRBD2. The sequencing input was peripheral blood or thyroid tissue (not recorded which). In nucleotides, the CDR3 is TGCAGTGCTAGACTAGCGGGGGTGGCCGGGGAGCTGTTTTTT. Its protein is CSARLAGVAGELFF.